Below are 15 T cell receptor beta chains sequenced from a single sample in a study of blood T cell repertoires in COVID-19. Profiling relied on immunoSEQ multiplex PCR, and the TCRdb table lists in-frame clones only, not all of them. The sample has over 130,000 clones, about nine tenths seen once. Sequencing was done on a sample of peripheral blood. All receptors derive from a woman aged 60 to 75 with active or convalescent COVID-19.

This chain links TRBV10-2 with TRBJ2-7; TRBD1 is a possible D gene (6 bases). This CDR3 contains 13 residues. The germline V and J ends were trimmed by 7 bases and 2 bases, with 12 bases remaining between them. Germline values: CDR1 WSHSY, CDR2 SAAADI. The CDR3 protein is CASTDRSPYEQYF. The CDR3 nucleotides are TGCGCCAGCACAGACAGGTCCCCCTACGAGCAGTACTTC.

This clone was observed once. DNA for the CDR3: TGCGCCAGCAGCCAAGATACAGGGGGAAGCTCCTACGAGCAGTACTTC. Encoded protein: CASSQDTGGSSYEQYF. V is TRBV4-3 and J is TRBJ2-7; the match to TRBD1 covers 8 bases. The CDR3 extends over 16 amino acids. Trimming cost V 0 bases and J 0 bases; bases outside gene matches: 4. Looked up from germline, CDR1 is LGHNA and CDR2 is YSLEER.

The chain couples TRBV7-9 to TRBJ1-5; weak D call: TRBD1 (6 bases). Trimming cost V 3 bases and J 5 bases, with 26 bases left between them. The CDR3 covers 19 residues. Germline assignment: CDR1 SEHNR and CDR2 FQNEAQ (reference sequence). The CDR3 DNA reads TGTGCCAGCAGCTTCGCCACCTTCTTTGGGGGGGCGCGGGATCAGCCCCAGCATTTT. Its translation is CASSFATFFGGARDQPQHF. The full variable domain, its missing parts supplied by reference TRBV7-9 and TRBJ1-5, is DTGVSQNPRHKITKRGQNVTFRCDPISEHNRLYWYRQTLGQGPEFLTYFQNEAQLEKSRLLSDRFSAERPKGSFSTLEIQRTEQGDSAMYLCASSFATFFGGARDQPQHFGDGTRLSIL.

The CDR3 nucleotides are TGTGCCAGCAGTGAATATGGCCGCAATCAGCCCCAGCATTTT. This gives the protein CASSEYGRNQPQHF. The chain carries TRBV6-1 and TRBJ1-5; D unclear. The germline CDR1 and CDR2 sequences are MNHNS and SASEGT. The V and J ends lost 2 bases and 2 bases respectively, with 7 bases between them. CDR3 length: 14 amino acids.

The chain is built from TRBV18 and TRBJ1-4; a weak D match, TRBD1 (5 bases). The germline V gene encodes CDR1 KGHSH and CDR2 LQKENI. The CDR3 contains 14 residues. V was cut by 3 bases and J by 2 bases, with 7 bases left in between. The CDR3 sequence is CASSPRQTNEKLFF. As DNA, the CDR3 is TGTGCCAGCTCACCCAGACAGACTAATGAAAAACTGTTTTTT.

The chain joins TRBV18 to TRBJ1-1; a possible D gene is TRBD1 (5 bases). The ends were cut back, 6 bases at V and 3 bases at J, with 17 bases in the middle. Germline assignment: CDR1 KGHSH and CDR2 LQKENI. The CDR3 length is 15 residues. The CDR3 sequence is CASSPGVGGDTEAFF. The CDR3 bases are TGTGCCAGCTCCCCCGGGGTTGGGGGGGACACTGAAGCTTTCTTT.

The chain has TRBV29-1 and TRBJ2-3; the match to TRBD1 covers 9 bases. The V and J ends lost 5 bases and 5 bases, in that order; junction bases with no gene match: 11. Germline V gene data show CDR1 as SQVTM and CDR2 as ANQGSEA. CDR3 length: 15 amino acids. The CDR3 bases are TGCAGCGTTACTAATCCGGACAGGGGAGGAGATACGCAGTATTTT. Encoded protein: CSVTNPDRGGDTQYF.

With regard to this clone: The junction and the germline gene differ at one end; a read error may be behind it. The gene calls are TRBV7-7 and TRBJ1-5; D is undetermined. The CDR3 sequence is 13 residues long. Looked up from germline, CDR1 is SSHAT and CDR2 is FNYEAQ (reference sequence). Written as DNA, the CDR3 is TGTGCTAGCAGCTTAGACCTAGGTCAGCCCCAGCATTTT. It specifies CASSLDLGQPQHF.

The chain couples TRBV2 to TRBJ2-5; TRBD2 matches 11 bases. From germline, CDR1 is SNHLY and CDR2 FYNNEI. This CDR3 comprises 14 residues. J gave up 5 bases and V 5 bases, and 4 bases lay outside the gene matches. The CDR3 loop is CASSMGLAEETQYF. The DNA of the CDR3 is TGTGCCAGCAGTATGGGACTAGCGGAGGAGACCCAGTACTTC.

This chain links TRBV12-3 or TRBV12-4 with TRBJ1-2; no definite D call. The CDR3 is 13 residues long. The ends were cut back, 5 bases at V and 4 bases at J, with 11 bases in the middle. CDR3 sequence: CASSAGSFYGYTF. The CDR3 region has the DNA TGTGCCAGCAGTGCGGGATCTTTCTATGGCTACACCTTC.

The chain joins TRBV3-1 (or the pseudogene TRBV3-2) to TRBJ1-1; maybe TRBD1 (6 bases). Germline CDR1 reads LGHDT; CDR2 reads YNNKEL (reference sequence). Trimming removed 2 bases at V and 0 bases at J, with 16 bases between. The CDR3 spans 17 residues. CDR3 amino acids: CASSQPNRVRVNTEAFF. CDR3 DNA: TGTGCCAGCAGCCAACCCAACAGGGTACGCGTGAACACTGAAGCTTTCTTT.

This clone was recorded once. The V and J genes are TRBV6-5 and TRBJ2-7; 8 nucleotides agree with TRBD2. V was clipped by 7 bases and J by 2 bases; unmatched bases: 10. Germline V CDR1 and CDR2: MNHEY, SVGAGI. The CDR3 is 15 residues long. In nucleotides, the CDR3 is TGTGCCAGCATACCGCGGGAGGCATTTACCTACGAGCAGTACTTC. Translation: CASIPREAFTYEQYF.

The rearrangement uses TRBV7-2 and TRBJ1-1; no definite D call. Germline-derived CDR1 and CDR2 are SGHTA and FQGNSA. Trimming took 5 bases from V and 1 from J, leaving 17 bases between them. The CDR3 contains 16 residues. The CDR3 bases are TGTGCCAGCAGCCCATCGGGCAGGAGGGCGAACACTGAAGCTTTCTTT. Its translation: CASSPSGRRANTEAFF.

The chain couples TRBV2 to TRBJ2-5; D may be TRBD1 (5 bases). Germline V gives CDR1 SNHLY, CDR2 FYNNEI. The CDR3 consists of 13 residues. Trimming removed 3 bases at V and 7 bases at J, with 12 bases between. CDR3 region: CASSEGRPGTQYF. The CDR3 DNA reads TGTGCCAGCAGTGAGGGGCGGCCGGGGACCCAGTACTTC.

This sequence joins TRBV6-5 and TRBJ2-7, with a weak D call TRBD2 (5 bases). Trimming pared 2 bases from V and 9 bases from J, leaving 20 bases between. This CDR3 is 15 amino acids long. Germline-derived CDR1 and CDR2 are MNHEY and SVGAGI. CDR3: CASSYTPGVSKGQYF. In DNA, the CDR3 is TGTGCCAGCAGTTACACACCCGGGGTTTCCAAGGGGCAGTACTTC.